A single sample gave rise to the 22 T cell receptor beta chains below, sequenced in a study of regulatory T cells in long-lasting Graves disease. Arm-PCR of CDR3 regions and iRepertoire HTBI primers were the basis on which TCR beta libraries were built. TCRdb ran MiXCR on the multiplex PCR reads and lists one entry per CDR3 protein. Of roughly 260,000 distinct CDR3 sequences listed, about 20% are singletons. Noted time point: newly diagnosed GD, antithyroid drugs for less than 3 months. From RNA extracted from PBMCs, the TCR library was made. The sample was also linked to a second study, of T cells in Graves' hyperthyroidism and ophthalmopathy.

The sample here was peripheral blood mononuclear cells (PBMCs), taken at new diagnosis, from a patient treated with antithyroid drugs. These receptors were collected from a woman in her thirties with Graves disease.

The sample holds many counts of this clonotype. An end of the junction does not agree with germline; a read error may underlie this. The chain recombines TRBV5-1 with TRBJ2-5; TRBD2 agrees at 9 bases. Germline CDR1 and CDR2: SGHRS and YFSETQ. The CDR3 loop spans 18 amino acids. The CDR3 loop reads CASSGPGLAPPGAETQYF. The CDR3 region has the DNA TGTGCCAGCAGCGGTCCGGGACTAGCCCCCCCGGGAGCGGAGACCCAGTACTTC.

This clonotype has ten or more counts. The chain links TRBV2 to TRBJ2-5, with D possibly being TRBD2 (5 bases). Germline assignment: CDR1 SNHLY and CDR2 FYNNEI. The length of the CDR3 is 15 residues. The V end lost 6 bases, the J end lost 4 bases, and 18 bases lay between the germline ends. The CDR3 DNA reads TGTGCCAGCAGGAGGGCCCCCCGGATGGGAGAGACCCAGTACTTC. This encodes CASRRAPRMGETQYF.

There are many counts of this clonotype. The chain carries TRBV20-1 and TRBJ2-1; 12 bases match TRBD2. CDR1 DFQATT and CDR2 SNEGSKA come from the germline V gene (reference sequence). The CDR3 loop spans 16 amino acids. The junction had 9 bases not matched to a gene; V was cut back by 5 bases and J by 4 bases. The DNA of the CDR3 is TGCAGTGCTGGAACTCTAGCGGGGGGGCCATACAATGAGCAGTTCTTC. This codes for CSAGTLAGGPYNEQFF.

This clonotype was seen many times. This chain's CDR3 is CASSLRQGRSGNTIYF. The CDR3 bases are TGTGCCAGCAGCTTAAGACAGGGCCGATCTGGAAACACCATATATTTT. The rearrangement links TRBV5-5 to TRBJ1-3, with 7 nucleotides matching TRBD1. CDR1 is SGHKS, CDR2 YYEKEE, per germline (reference sequence). This CDR3 has 16 amino acids. The trim removed 2 bases at V and 1 base at J, leaving 6 bases unmatched. Full variable domain (missing parts from reference TRBV5-5 and TRBJ1-3): DAGVTQSPTHLIKTRGQQVTLRCSPISGHKSVSWYQQVLGQGPQFIFQYYEKEERGRGNFPDRFSARQFPNYSSELNVNALLLGDSALYLCASSLRQGRSGNTIYFGEGSWLTVV.

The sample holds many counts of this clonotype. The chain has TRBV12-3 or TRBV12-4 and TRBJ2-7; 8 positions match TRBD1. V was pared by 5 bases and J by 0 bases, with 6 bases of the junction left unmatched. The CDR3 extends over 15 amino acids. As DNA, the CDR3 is TGTGCCAGCAGTCCCGGGACAGGTGGCTCCTACGAGCAGTACTTC. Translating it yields CASSPGTGGSYEQYF.

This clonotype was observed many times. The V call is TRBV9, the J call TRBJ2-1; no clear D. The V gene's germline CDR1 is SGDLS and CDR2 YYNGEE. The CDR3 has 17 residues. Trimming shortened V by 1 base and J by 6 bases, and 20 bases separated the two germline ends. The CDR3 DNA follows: TGTGCCAGCAGCGTAACTCCGGCCCTCCGAAGCCCCAATGAGCAGTTCTTC. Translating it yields CASSVTPALRSPNEQFF.

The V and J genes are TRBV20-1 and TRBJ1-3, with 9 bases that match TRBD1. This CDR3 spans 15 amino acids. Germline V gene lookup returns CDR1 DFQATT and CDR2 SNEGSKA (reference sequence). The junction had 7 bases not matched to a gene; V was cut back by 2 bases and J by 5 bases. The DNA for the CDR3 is TGCAGTGCTAGAACCGGACAGGGGACCCGAAACACCATATATTTT. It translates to CSARTGQGTRNTIYF.

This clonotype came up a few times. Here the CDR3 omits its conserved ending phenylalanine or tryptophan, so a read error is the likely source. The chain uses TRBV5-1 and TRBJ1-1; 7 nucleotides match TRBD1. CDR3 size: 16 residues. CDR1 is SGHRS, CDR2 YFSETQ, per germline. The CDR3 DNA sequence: TGTGCCAGCAGACCCCATTGGACAGGAGAGAACACTGAAGCTTTCCTT. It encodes CASRPHWTGENTEAFL.

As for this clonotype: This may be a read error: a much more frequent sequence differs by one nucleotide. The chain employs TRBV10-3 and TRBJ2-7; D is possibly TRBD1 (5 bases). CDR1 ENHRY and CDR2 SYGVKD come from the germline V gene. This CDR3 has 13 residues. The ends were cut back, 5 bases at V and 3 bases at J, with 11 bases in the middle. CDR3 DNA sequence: TGTGCCATCAGTCCTAGGGGTCTCTACGAGCAGTACTTC. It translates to CAISPRGLYEQYF.

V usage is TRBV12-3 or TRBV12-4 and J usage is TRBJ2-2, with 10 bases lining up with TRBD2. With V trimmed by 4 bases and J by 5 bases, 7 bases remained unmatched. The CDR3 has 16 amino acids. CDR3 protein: CASSSVAGGETGELFF. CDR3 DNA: TGTGCCAGCAGTTCCGTAGCGGGGGGTGAGACCGGGGAGCTGTTTTTT.

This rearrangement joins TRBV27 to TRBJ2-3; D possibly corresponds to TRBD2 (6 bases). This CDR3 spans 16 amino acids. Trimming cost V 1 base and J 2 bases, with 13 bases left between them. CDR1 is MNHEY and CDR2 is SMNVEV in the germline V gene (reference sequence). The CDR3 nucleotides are TGTGCCAGCAGTTTATTTAGCGGATTAAACACAGATACGCAGTATTTT. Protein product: CASSLFSGLNTDTQYF.

The CDR3 DNA reads as TGTGCCAGCGCAGGGGACGCCGCCTCTTATGGCTACACCTTC. Translated: CASAGDAASYGYTF. This sequence joins TRBV2 and TRBJ1-2; possible D gene TRBD1, 6 bases. The CDR3 spans 14 residues. Trimming stripped 8 bases from V and 5 bases from J, with 18 bases between. Looked up from germline, CDR1 is SNHLY and CDR2 is FYNNEI.

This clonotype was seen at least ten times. The CDR3 bases are TGTGCCAGCAGCCCGAAACCGACAGGGTCGTACGAGCAGTACTTC. Translating it yields CASSPKPTGSYEQYF. This chain uses TRBV7-9 with TRBJ2-7, with TRBD1 matching 7 bases. CDR1 SEHNR and CDR2 FQNEAQ come from the germline V gene (reference sequence). Trimming took 5 bases from V and 4 from J; bases not matched to a gene: 11. CDR3 length: 15 residues.

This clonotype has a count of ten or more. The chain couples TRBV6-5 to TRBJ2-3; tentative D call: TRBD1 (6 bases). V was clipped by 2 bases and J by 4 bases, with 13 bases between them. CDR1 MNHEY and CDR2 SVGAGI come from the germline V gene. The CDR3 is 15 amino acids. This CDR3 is CASSYRTGRSDTQYF. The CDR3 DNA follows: TGTGCCAGCAGTTACCGAACAGGGAGATCAGATACGCAGTATTTT.

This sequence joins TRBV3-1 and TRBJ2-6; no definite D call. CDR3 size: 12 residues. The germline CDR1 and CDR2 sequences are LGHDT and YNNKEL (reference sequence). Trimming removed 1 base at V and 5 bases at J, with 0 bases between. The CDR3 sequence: CASSQGANVLTF. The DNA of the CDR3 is TGTGCCAGCAGCCAAGGGGCCAACGTCCTGACTTTC.

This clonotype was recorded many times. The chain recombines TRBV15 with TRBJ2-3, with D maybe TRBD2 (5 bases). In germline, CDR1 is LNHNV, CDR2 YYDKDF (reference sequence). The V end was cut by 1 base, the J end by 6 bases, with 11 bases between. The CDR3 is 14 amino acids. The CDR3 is CATSRGLGVDTQYF. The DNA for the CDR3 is TGTGCCACCAGCAGAGGCCTCGGGGTTGATACGCAGTATTTT. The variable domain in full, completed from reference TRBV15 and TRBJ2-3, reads DAMVIQNPRYQVTQFGKPVTLSCSQTLNHNVMYWYQQKSSQAPKLLFHYYDKDFNNEADTPDNFQSRRPNTSFCFLDIRSPGLGDTAMYLCATSRGLGVDTQYFGPGTRLTVL.

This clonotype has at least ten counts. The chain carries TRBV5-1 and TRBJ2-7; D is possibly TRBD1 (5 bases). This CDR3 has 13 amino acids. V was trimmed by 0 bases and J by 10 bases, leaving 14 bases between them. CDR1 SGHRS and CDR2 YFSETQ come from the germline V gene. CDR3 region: CASSLGGASPQYF. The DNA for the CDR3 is TGCGCCAGCAGCTTGGGGGGCGCCAGCCCACAGTACTTC.

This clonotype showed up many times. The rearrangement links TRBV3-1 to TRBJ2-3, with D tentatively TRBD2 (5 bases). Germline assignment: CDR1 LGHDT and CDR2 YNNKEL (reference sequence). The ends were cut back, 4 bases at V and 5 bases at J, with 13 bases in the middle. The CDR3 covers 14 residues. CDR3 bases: TGTGCCAGCAGCCCCCTCGCCGGGGAAGATACGCAGTATTTT. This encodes CASSPLAGEDTQYF.

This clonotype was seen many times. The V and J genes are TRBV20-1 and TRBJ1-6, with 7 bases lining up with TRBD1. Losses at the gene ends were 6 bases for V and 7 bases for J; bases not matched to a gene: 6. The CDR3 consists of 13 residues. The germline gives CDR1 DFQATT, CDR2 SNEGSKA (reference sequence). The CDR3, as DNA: TGCAGTGCAACAGGGGCTGGCAATTCACCCCTCCACTTT. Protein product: CSATGAGNSPLHF.

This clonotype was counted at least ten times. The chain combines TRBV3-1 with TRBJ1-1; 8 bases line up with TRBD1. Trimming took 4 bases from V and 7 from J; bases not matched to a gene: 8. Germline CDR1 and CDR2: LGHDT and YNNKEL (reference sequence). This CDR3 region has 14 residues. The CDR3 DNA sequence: TGTGCCAGCAGCCTCCCTGACAGGGGAGATGAAGCTTTCTTT. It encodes CASSLPDRGDEAFF.

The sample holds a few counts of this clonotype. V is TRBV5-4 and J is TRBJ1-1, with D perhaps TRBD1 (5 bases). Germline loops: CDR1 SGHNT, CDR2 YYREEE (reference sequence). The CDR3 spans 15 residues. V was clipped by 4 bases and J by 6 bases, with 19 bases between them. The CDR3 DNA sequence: TGTGCCAGCAGCGAAAGGGGCGGTGGGGACGCTGAAGCTTTCTTT. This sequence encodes CASSERGGGDAEAFF.

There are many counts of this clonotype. The CDR3 protein is CASSSETGDSQPQHF. The CDR3 region has the DNA TGTGCCAGCAGCTCCGAGACTGGGGACAGTCAGCCCCAGCATTTT. The V gene is TRBV11-2, the J gene TRBJ1-5; 7 bases map to TRBD1. J was trimmed by 6 bases and V by 4 bases; bases with no gene match: 9. Germline values: CDR1 SGHAT, CDR2 FQNNGV. The CDR3 totals 15 residues.